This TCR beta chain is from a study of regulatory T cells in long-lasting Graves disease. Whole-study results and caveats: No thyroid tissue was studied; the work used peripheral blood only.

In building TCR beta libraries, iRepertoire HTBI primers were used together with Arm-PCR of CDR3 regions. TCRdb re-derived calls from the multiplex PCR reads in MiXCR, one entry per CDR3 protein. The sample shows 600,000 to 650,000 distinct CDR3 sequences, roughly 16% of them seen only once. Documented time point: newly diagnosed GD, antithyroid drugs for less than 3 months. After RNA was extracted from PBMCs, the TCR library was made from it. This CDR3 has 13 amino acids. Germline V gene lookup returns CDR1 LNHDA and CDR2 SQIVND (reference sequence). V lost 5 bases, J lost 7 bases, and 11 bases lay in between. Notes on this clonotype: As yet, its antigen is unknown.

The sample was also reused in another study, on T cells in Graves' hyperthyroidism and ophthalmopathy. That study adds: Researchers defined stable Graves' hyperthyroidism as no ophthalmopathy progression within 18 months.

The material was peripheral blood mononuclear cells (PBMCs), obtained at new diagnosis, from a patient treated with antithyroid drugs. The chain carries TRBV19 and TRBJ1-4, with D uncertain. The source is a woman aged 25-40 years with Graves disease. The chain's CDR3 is CASSAAQIEKLFF. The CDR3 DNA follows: TGTGCCAGTAGTGCCGCCCAGATTGAAAAACTGTTTTTT.